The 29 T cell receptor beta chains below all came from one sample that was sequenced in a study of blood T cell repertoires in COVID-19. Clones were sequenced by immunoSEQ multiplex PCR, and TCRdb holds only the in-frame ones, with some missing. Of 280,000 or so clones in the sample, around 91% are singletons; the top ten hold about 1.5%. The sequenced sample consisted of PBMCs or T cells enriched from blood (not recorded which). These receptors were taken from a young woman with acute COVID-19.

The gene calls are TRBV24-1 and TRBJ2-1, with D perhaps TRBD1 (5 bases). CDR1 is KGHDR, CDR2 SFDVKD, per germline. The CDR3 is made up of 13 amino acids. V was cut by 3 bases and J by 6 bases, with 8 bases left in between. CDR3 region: CATSDTQGNEQFF. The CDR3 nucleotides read TGTGCCACCAGTGATACCCAGGGCAATGAGCAGTTCTTC.

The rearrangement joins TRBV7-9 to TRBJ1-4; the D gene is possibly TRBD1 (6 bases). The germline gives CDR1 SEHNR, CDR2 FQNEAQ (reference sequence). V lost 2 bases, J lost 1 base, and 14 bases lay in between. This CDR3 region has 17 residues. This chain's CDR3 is CASSLRRTARTNEKLFF. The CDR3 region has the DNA TGTGCCAGCAGCTTAAGACGGACAGCAAGAACTAATGAAAAACTGTTTTTT.

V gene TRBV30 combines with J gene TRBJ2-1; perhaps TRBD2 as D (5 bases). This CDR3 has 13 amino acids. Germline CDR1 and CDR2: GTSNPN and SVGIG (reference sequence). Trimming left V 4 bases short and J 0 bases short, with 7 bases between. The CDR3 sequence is CAWTSSSYNEQFF. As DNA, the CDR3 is TGTGCCTGGACTAGCAGCTCCTACAATGAGCAGTTCTTC. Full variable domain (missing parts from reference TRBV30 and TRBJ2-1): SQTIHQWPATLVQPVGSPLSLECTVEGTSNPNLYWYRQAAGRGLQLLFYSVGIGQISSEVPQNLSASRPQDRQFILSSKKLLLSDSGFYLCAWTSSSYNEQFFGPGTRLTVL.

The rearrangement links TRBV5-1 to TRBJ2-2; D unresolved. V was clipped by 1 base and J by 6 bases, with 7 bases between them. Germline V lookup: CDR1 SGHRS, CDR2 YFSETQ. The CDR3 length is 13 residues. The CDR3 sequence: CASSLMASGELFF. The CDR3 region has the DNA TGCGCCAGCAGCTTGATGGCCTCCGGGGAGCTGTTTTTT.

The CDR3 spells CASSLAPRAGAGQPQHF. The CDR3 coding sequence is TGTGCCAGCAGCTTGGCCCCCCGGGCAGGGGCTGGTCAGCCCCAGCATTTT. This chain uses TRBV5-5 with TRBJ1-5, with D perhaps TRBD1 (6 bases). This CDR3 is built from 17 residues. With 0 bases removed from V and 6 bases from J, the gap between germline ends came to 19 bases. Germline lookup yields CDR1 SGHKS and CDR2 YYEKEE (reference sequence).

The CDR3 coding sequence is TGTGCCAGTAGTATTGTGTCTAGCGGGGACTACGAGCAGTACTTC. This codes for CASSIVSSGDYEQYF. This chain connects TRBV19 to TRBJ2-7; 9 nucleotides align to TRBD2. The CDR3 consists of 15 residues. Germline V lookup: CDR1 LNHDA, CDR2 SQIVND (reference sequence). The trim removed 3 bases at V and 3 bases at J, leaving 6 bases unmatched.

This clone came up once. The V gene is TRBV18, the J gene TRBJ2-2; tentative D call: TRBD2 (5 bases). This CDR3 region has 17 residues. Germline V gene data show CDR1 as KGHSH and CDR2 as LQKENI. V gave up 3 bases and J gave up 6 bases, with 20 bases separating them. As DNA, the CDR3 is TGTGCCAGCTCACCGGGGTTGAGTAGCGTTTACGCCGGGGAGCTGTTTTTT. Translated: CASSPGLSSVYAGELFF.

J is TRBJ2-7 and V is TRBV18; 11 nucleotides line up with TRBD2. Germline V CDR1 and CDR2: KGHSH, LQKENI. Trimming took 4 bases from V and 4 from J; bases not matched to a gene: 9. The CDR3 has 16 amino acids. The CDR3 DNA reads TGTGCCAGCTCACTCACTAGCGGGAGAGTGGGGTACGAGCAGTACTTC. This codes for CASSLTSGRVGYEQYF.

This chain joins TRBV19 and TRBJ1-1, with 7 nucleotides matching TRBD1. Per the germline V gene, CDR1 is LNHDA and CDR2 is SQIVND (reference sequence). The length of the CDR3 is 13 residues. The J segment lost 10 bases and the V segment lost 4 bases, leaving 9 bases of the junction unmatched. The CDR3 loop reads CASSTDRAGAAFF. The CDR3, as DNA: TGTGCCAGTAGTACCGACAGGGCTGGAGCAGCTTTCTTT.

The chain's CDR3 is CASSQEAGNVYEQYF. The CDR3 region has the DNA TGTGCCAGCAGCCAAGAGGCAGGGAACGTCTACGAGCAGTACTTC. The chain combines TRBV4-2 with TRBJ2-7; possibly TRBD1 for D (5 bases). Between the trimmed V and J ends, which lost 0 bases and 3 bases, there was a span of 12 bases. This CDR3 has 15 residues. The germline V gene encodes CDR1 LGHNA and CDR2 YNFKEQ.

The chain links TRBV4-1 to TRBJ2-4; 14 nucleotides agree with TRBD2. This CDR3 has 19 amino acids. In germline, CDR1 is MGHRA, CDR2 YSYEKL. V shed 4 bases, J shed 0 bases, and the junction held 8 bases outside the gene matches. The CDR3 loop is CASSPRLAGGGLAKNIQYF. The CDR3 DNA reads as TGCGCCAGCAGCCCCCGACTAGCGGGAGGGGGTTTAGCCAAAAACATTCAGTACTTC.

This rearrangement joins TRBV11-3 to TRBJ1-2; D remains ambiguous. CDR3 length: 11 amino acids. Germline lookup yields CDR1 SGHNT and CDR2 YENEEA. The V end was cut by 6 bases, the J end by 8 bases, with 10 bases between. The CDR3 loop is CASRREKGYTF. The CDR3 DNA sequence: TGTGCCAGCAGGAGAGAGAAAGGCTACACCTTC.

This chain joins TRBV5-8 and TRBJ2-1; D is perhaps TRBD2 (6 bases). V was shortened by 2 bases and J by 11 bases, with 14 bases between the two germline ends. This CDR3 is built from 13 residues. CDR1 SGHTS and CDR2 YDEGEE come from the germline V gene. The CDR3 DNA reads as TGTGCCAGCAGCTTCGACCCCCGGGAGAAGCAGTTCTTC. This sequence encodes CASSFDPREKQFF. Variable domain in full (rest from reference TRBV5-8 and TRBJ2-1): EAGVTQSPTHLIKTRGQQATLRCSPISGHTSVYWYQQALGLGLQFLLWYDEGEERNRGNFPPRFSGRQFPNYSSELNVNALELEDSALYLCASSFDPREKQFFGPGTRLTVL.

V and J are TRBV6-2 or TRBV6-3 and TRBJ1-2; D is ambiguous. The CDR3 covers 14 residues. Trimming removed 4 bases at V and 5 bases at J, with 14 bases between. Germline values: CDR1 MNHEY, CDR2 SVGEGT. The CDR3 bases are TGTGCCAGCAGTTCCCGGGAGACTGCATATGGCTACACCTTC. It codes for CASSSRETAYGYTF.

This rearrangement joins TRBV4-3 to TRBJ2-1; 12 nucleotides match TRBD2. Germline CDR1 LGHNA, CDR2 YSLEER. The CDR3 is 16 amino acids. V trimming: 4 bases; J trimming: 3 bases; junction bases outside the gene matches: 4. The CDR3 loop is CASSPGTSGYYNEQFF. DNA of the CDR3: TGCGCCAGCAGCCCCGGGACTAGCGGGTACTACAATGAGCAGTTCTTC.

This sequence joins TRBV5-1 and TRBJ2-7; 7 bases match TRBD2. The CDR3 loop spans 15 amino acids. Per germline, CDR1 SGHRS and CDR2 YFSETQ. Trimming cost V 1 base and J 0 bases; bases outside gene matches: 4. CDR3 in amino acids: CASSLWGEGSYEQYF. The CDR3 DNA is TGCGCCAGCAGCTTGTGGGGGGAGGGCTCCTACGAGCAGTACTTC.

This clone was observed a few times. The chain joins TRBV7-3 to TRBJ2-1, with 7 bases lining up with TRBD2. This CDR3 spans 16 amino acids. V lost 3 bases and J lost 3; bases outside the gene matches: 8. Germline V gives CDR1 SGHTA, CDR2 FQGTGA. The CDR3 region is CASSLEGAGYYNEQFF. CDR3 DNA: TGTGCCAGCAGCTTGGAGGGAGCGGGATACTACAATGAGCAGTTCTTC. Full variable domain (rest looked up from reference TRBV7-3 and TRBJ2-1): GAGVSQTPSNKVTEKGKYVELRCDPISGHTALYWYRQSLGQGPEFLIYFQGTGAADDSGLPNDRFFAVRPEGSVSTLKIQRTERGDSAVYLCASSLEGAGYYNEQFFGPGTRLTVL.

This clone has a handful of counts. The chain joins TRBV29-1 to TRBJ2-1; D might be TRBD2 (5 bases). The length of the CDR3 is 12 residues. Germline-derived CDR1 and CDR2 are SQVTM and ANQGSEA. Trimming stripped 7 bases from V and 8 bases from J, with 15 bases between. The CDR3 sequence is CSASPNLDEQFF. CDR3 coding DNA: TGCAGCGCTAGCCCCAACTTAGATGAGCAGTTCTTC.

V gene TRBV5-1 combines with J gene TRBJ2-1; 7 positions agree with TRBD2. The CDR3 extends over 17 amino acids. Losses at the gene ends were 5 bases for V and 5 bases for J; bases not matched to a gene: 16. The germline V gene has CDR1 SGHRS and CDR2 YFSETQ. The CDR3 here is CASRWDEGGPIDNEQFF. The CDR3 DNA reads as TGCGCCAGCAGATGGGACGAGGGAGGGCCTATTGACAATGAGCAGTTCTTC.

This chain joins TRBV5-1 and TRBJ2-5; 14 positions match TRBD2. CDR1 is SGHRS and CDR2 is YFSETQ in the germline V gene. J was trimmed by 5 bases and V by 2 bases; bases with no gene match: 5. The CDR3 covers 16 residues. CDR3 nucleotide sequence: TGCGCCAGCAGCTTCGGGGGACTAGCGGGAGCCGAGACCCAGTACTTC. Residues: CASSFGGLAGAETQYF. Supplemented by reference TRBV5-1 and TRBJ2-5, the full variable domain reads KAGVTQTPRYLIKTRGQQVTLSCSPISGHRSVSWYQQTPGQGLQFLFEYFSETQRNKGNFPGRFSGRQFSNSRSEMNVSTLELGDSALYLCASSFGGLAGAETQYFGPGTRLLVL.

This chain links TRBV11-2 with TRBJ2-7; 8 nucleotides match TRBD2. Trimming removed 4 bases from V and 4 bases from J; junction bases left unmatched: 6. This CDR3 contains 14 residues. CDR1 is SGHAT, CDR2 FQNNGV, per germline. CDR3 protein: CASSSSGGNYEQYF. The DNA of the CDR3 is TGTGCCAGCAGCTCCTCGGGGGGGAATTACGAGCAGTACTTC. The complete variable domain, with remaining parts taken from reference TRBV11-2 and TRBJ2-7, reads EAGVAQSPRYKIIEKRQSVAFWCNPISGHATLYWYQQILGQGPKLLIQFQNNGVVDDSQLPKDRFSAERLKGVDSTLKIQPAKLEDSAVYLCASSSSGGNYEQYFGPGTRLTVT.

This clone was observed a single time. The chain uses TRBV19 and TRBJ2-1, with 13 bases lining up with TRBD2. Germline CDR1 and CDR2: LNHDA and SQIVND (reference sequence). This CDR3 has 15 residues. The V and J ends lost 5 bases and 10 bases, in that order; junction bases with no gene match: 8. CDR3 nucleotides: TGTGCCAGTAGTGTAGGGACTAGCGGGAAAGGGGAGCAGTTCTTC. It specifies CASSVGTSGKGEQFF.

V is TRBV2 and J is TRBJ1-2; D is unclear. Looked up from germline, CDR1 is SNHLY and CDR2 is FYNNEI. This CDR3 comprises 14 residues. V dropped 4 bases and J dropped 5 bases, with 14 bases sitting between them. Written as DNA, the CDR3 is TGTGCCAGCAGTGGGTCAGAACAAATATATGGCTACACCTTC. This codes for CASSGSEQIYGYTF.

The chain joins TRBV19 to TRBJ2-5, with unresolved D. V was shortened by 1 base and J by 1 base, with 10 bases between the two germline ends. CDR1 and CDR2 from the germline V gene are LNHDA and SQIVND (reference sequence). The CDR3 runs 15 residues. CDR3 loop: CASSIGGTSQETQYF. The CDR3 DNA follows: TGTGCCAGTAGTATAGGCGGTACCAGCCAAGAGACCCAGTACTTC.

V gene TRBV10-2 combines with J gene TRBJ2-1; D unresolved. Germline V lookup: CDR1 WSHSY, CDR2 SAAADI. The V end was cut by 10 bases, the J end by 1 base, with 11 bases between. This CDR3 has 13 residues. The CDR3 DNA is TGCGCCATCGGCGGAGAATCCTACAATGAGCAGTTCTTC. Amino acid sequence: CAIGGESYNEQFF.

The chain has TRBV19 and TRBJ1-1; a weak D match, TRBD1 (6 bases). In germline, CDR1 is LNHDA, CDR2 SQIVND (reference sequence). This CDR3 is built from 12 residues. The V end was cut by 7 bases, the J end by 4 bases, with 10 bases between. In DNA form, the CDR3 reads TGTGCCAGTATAACAGGGTCCACTGAAGCTTTCTTT. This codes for CASITGSTEAFF.

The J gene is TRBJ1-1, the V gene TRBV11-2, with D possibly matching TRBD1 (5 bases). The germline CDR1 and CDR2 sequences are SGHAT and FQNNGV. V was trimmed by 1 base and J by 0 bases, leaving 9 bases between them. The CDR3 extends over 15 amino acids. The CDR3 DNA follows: TGTGCCAGCAGCTTAGTTGGGGGGATGAACACTGAAGCTTTCTTT. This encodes CASSLVGGMNTEAFF.

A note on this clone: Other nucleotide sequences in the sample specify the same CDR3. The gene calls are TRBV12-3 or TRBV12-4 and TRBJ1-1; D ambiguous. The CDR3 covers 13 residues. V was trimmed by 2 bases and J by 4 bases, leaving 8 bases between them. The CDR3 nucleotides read TGTGCCAGCAGTTTAAGTCGGGTCACTGAAGCTTTCTTT. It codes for CASSLSRVTEAFF.

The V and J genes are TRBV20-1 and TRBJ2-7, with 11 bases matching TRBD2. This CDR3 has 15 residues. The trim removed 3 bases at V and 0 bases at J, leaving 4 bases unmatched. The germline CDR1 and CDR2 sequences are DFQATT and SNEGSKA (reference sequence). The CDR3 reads CSASMGLAASYEQYF. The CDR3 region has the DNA TGCAGTGCTAGTATGGGACTAGCGGCCTCCTACGAGCAGTACTTC.